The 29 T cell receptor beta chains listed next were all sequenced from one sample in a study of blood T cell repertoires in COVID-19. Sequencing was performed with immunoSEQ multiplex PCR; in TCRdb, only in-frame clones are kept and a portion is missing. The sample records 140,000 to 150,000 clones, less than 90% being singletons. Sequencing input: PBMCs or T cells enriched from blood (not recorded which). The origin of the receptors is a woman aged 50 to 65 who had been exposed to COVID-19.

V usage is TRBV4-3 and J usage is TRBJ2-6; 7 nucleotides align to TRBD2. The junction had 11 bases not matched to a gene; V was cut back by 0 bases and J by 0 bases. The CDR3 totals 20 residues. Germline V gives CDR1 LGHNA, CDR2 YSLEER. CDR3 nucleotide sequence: TGCGCCAGCAGCCAAGATCTTATAAGCGGGGTAGGCTCTGGGGCCAACGTCCTGACTTTC. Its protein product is CASSQDLISGVGSGANVLTF.

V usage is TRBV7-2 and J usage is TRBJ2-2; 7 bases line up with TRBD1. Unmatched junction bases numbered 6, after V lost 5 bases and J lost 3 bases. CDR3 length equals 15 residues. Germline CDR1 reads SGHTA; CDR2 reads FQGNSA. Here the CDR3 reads CASSPRQGHTGELFF. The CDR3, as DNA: TGTGCCAGCAGCCCCAGACAGGGTCACACCGGGGAGCTGTTTTTT.

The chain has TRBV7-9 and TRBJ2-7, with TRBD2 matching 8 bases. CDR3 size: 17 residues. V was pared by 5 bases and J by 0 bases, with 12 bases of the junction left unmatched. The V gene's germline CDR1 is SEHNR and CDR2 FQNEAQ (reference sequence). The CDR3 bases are TGTGCCAGCAGCCCCTCGCGTCTGGCGGGGGGCTCCTACGAGCAGTACTTC. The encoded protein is CASSPSRLAGGSYEQYF.

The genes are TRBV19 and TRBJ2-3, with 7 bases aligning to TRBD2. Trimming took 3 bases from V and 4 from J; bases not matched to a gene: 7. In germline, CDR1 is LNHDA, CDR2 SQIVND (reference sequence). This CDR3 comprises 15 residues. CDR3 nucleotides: TGTGCCAGTAGTATCGGGGGGACGGGACCAGATACGCAGTATTTT. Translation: CASSIGGTGPDTQYF.

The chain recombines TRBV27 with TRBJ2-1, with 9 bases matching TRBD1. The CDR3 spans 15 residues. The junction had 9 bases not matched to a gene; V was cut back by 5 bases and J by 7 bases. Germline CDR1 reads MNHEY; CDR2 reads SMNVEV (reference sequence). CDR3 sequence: CASSTWTGVKNEQFF. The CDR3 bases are TGTGCCAGCAGTACATGGACAGGGGTCAAAAATGAGCAGTTCTTC.

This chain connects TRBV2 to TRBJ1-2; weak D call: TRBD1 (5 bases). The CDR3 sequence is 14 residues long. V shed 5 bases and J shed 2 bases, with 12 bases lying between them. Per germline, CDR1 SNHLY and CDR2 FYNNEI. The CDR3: CASSPLGGNYGYTF. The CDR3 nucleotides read TGTGCCAGCAGTCCGCTGGGGGGGAACTATGGCTACACCTTC.

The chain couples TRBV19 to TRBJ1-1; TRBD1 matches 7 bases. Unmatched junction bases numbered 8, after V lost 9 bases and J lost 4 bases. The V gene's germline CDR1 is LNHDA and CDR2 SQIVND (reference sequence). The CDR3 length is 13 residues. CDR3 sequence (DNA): TGTGCCAGCGGCAGGGGGATTGGCACTGAAGCTTTCTTT. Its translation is CASGRGIGTEAFF.

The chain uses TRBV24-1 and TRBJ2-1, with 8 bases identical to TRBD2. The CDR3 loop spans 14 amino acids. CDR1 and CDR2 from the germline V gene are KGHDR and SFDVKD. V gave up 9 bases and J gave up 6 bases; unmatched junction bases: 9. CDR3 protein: CATVSGKSGNEQFF. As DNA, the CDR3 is TGTGCCACCGTTAGCGGGAAGTCGGGCAATGAGCAGTTCTTC.

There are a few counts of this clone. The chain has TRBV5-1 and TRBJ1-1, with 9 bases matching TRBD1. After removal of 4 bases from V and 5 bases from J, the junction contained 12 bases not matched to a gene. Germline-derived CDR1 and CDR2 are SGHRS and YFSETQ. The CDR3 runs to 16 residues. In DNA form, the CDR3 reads TGCGCCAGCAGCGCCGGGACAGGGAGTTTCGTTACTGAAGCTTTCTTT. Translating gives CASSAGTGSFVTEAFF.

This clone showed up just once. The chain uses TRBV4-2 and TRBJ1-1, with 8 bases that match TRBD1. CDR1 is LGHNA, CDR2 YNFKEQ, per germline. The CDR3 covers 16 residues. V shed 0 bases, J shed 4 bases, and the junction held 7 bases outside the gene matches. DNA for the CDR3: TGTGCCAGCAGCCAAGATGGACAGGGAACGGGCACTGAAGCTTTCTTT. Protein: CASSQDGQGTGTEAFF.

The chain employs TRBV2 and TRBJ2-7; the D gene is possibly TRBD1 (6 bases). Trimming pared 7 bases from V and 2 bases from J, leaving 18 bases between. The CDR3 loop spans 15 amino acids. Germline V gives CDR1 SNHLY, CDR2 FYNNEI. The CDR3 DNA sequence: TGTGCCAGCACCCTGCTGGGGGCGGCAACCTACGAGCAGTACTTC. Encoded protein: CASTLLGAATYEQYF.

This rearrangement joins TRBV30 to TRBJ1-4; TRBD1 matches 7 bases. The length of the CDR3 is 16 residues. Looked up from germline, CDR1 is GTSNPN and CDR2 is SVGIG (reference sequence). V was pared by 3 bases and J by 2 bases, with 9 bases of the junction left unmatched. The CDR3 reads CAWSPSPGGTNEKLFF. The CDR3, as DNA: TGTGCCTGGAGCCCCTCGCCAGGGGGGACTAATGAAAAACTGTTTTTT.

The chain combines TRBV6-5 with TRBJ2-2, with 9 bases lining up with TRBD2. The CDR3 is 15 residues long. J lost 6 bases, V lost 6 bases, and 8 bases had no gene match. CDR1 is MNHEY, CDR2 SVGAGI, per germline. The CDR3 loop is CASSSWVAGAGELFF. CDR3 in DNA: TGTGCCAGCAGCTCTTGGGTAGCGGGGGCCGGGGAGCTGTTTTTT.

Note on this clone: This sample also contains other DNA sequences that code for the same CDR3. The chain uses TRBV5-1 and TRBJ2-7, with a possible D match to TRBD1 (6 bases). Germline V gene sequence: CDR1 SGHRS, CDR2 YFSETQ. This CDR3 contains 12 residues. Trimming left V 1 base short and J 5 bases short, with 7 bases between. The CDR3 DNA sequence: TGCGCCAGCAGCTTGTCAGGGGACGAGCAGTACTTC. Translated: CASSLSGDEQYF.

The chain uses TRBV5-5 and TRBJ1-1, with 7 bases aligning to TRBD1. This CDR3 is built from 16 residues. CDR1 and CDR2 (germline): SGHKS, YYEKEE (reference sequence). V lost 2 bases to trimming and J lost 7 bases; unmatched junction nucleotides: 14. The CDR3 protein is CASSFYSRQGGGEAFF. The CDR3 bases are TGTGCCAGCAGCTTTTATTCCCGACAGGGCGGAGGTGAAGCTTTCTTT.

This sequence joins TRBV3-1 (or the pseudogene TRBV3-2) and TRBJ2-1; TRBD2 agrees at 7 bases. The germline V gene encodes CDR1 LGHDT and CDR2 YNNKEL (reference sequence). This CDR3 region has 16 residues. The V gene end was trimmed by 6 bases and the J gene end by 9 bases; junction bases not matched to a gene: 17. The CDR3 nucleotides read TGTGCCAGCAGAGGAGGAGGAAGCGGGGTCCAGGGTGAGCAGTTCTTC. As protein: CASRGGGSGVQGEQFF.

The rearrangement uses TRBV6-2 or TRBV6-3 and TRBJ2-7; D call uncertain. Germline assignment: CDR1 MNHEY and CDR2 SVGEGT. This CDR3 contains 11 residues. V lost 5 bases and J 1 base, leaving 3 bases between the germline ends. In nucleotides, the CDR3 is TGTGCCAGCAGTCATTCCTACGAGCAGTACTTC. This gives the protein CASSHSYEQYF.

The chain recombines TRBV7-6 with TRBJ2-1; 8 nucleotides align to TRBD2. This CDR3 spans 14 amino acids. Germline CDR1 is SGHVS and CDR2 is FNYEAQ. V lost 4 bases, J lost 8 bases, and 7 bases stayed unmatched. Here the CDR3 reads CASSSATSGDEQFF. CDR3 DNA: TGTGCCAGCAGCTCCGCTACTAGCGGCGATGAGCAGTTCTTC.

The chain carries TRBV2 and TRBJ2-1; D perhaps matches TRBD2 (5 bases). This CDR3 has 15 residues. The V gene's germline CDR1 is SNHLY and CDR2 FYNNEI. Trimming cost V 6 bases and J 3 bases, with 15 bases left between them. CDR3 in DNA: TGTGCCAGCAGCACTCCTGGAGGCAGCTACAATGAGCAGTTCTTC. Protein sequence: CASSTPGGSYNEQFF.

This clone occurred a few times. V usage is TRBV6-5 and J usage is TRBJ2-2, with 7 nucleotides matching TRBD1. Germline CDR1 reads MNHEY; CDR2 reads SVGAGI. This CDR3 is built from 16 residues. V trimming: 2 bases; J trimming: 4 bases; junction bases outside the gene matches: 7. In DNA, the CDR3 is TGTGCCAGCAGTTACAGGGGGCGAGGGATCACCGGGGAGCTGTTTTTT. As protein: CASSYRGRGITGELFF.

CDR3 DNA: TGTGCCAGCAGTACCGGGACAGGGCCCTACAATGAGCAGTTCTTC. Its translation: CASSTGTGPYNEQFF. The chain combines TRBV2 with TRBJ2-1, with 9 bases lining up with TRBD1. This CDR3 spans 15 amino acids. In germline, CDR1 is SNHLY, CDR2 FYNNEI. With 5 bases clipped from V and 2 bases from J, the junction kept 4 bases outside the gene matches.

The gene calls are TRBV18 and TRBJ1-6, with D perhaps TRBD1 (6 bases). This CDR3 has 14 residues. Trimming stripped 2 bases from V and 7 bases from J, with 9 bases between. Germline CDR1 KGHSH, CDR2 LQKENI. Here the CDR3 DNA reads TGTGCCAGCTCACCAAGGCAGGGGAATTCACCCCTCCACTTT. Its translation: CASSPRQGNSPLHF.

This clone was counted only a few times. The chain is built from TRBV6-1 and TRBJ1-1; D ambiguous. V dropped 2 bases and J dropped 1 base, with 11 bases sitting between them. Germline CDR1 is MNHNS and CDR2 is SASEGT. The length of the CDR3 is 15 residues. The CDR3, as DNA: TGTGCCAGCAGTGAAAACCCCCTGCGGAACACTGAAGCTTTCTTT. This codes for CASSENPLRNTEAFF.

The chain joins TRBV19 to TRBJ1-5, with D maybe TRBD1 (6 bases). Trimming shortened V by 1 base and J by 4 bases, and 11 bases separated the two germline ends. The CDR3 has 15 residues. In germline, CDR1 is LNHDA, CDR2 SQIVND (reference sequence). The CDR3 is CASSIVGQSNQPQHF. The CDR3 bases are TGTGCCAGTAGTATAGTAGGACAGTCTAATCAGCCCCAGCATTTT.

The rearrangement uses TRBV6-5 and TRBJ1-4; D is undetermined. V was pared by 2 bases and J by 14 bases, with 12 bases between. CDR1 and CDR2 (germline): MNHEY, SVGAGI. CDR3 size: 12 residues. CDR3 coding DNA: TGTGCCAGCAGTTACGGCACCGGAGGGCTGTTTTTT. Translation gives CASSYGTGGLFF.

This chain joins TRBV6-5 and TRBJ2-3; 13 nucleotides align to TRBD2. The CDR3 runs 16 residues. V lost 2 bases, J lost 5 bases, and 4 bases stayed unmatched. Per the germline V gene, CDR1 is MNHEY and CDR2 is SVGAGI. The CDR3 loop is CASSYELAGGVDTQYF. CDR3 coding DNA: TGTGCCAGCAGTTACGAACTAGCGGGGGGGGTAGATACGCAGTATTTT.

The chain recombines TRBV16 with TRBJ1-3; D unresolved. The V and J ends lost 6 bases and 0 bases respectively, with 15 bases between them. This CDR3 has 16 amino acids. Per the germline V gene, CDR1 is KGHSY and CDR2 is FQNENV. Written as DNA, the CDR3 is TGTGCCAGCAGTCCTACCCCGGTGAGCTCTGGAAACACCATATATTTT. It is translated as CASSPTPVSSGNTIYF.

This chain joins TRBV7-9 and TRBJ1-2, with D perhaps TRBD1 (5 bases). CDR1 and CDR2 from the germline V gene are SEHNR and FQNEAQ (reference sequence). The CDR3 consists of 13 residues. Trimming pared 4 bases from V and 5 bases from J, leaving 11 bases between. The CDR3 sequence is CASSSGERYGYTF. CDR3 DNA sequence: TGTGCCAGCAGCTCGGGGGAGAGATATGGCTACACCTTC.

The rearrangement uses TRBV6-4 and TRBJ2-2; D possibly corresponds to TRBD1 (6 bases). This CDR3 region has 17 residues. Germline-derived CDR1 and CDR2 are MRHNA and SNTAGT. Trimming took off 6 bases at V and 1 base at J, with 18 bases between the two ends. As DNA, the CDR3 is TGTGCCAGCAGCCCCGTACTAACAGGGATGAACACCGGGGAGCTGTTTTTT. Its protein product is CASSPVLTGMNTGELFF.